This T cell receptor (beta chain) is drawn from a study of shared clonotypes between healthy human individuals. Whole-study findings and limits: Non-shared clonotypes were found to have lower generation probabilities than the clonotypes that were shared by all four of the sorted-subset donors.

This CDR3 has 14 residues. V shed 3 bases, J shed 10 bases, and the junction held 9 bases outside the gene matches. The germline V gene has CDR1 SGDLS and CDR2 YYNGEE. A note on this clone: What it recognizes is unknown.

Terminally differentiated effector memory CD45RA+ cells were left out of the naive CD8 fraction, which was CD45RO-negative and positively selected for CCR7. Profiling relied on immunoSEQ multiplex PCR, and the TCRdb table lists in-frame clones only, not all of them. The table lists about 2,100,000 clones, more than 85% of them singletons. The sequenced sample was naive CD8+ T cells from PBMCs. The rearrangement uses TRBV9 and TRBJ1-4; the match to TRBD1 covers 7 bases. The receptor was isolated from a man aged 18 to 35 in good health. Some clones in this sample may be carry-over from other donors' samples. Here the CDR3 DNA reads TGTGCCAGCAGCGAAGGCGGGACAGCAGGAAAACTGTTTTTT. Translated: CASSEGGTAGKLFF.